This note documents a single T cell receptor beta chain sequence. Its specificity is unknown. Other DNA sequences of this sample code for an identical CDR3. The sample is drawn from a study of shared clonotypes between healthy human individuals. Whole-study results and caveats: Owing to a small donor count, the genetic and exposure-history diversity represented was limited.

Per the original data handling: Filtering differed for immunoSEQ, which gave only junction sequences without quality scores. The method was immunoSEQ multiplex PCR; TCRdb's version includes in-frame clones alone and lacks a portion of them. The V and J calls and clone size are taken from that table; D and trimming were inferred from the DNA. The sample includes about 2 million clones, about 95% of them seen just once. Naivety among CD8 cells was defined by CD45RO negativity and positive CCR7 selection, thereby excluding terminally differentiated effector memory CD45RA+ cells. Nashville, Tennessee was home to all donors, each a Caucasian adult. CDR1 and CDR2 (germline): SGDLS, YYNGEE. The CDR3 loop spans 15 amino acids. V was pared by 0 bases and J by 0 bases, with 8 bases between.

Specimen: naive CD8+ T cells sorted from blood. The sequence derives from a man aged 18 to 30 in good health. The rearrangement joins TRBV9 to TRBJ2-3; D is unresolved. CDR3 sequence: CASSVDGVSTDTQYF. The CDR3 nucleotides read TGTGCCAGCAGCGTAGACGGAGTAAGCACAGATACGCAGTATTTT.